The T cell receptor (beta chain) under discussion was sequenced for a study of tumor and adjacent non-tumor tissue in lung cancer (dated by TCRdb to 2016 to 2018). Regarding the research as a whole: The cohort included more than nine adenocarcinoma, 2 squamous cell carcinoma and 1 small cell lung cancer patients. The study compared bulk TCRbeta repertoires from lung tumor tissue and matched distant non-tumor lung tissue of about 14 lung cancer patients. Among the approximately 15 patients, ages ranged from about 31 to 80 years, about 10 were men and 5 were women, and disease was TNM stage I to III. A total of roughly 120,000,000 productive TCRbeta reads were generated by sequencing, corresponding to an average of roughly 4.1 million reads per sample. TCRbeta CDR3 sequencing was performed on fewer than 35 paired specimens, with one tumor sample and one normal lung sample collected per patient. Results the study describes overall, beyond this receptor: TCR diversity was significantly higher in younger patients, and greater tumor TCR diversity was associated with shorter overall survival and shorter disease-free survival. Neither the sequencing platform nor unique molecular identifiers are mentioned in the methods. Because peripheral blood was not sequenced, blood TCRbeta repertoires in the lung cancer patients of the study were not examined. A significantly larger cumulative share of the repertoire was made up by the top 100 clones in normal lung than in tumor tissue. Only about 15 patients were in the cohort, and the authors stated that larger samples and more detailed clinical data are needed. Tumor tissue showed significantly greater TCR diversity (inverse Simpson) than normal lung tissue (about 400 vs 180, P = 0.0075, Mann-Whitney U test).

In regard to this clonotype: Its antigen remains undetermined. This is likely a read error, given that the CDR3 carries no conserved phenylalanine or tryptophan at its end.

RNA was isolated from bulk, unsorted tissue, and RNA quality was assessed with a NanoDrop ND-1000 and an Agilent 2100. Donors were newly diagnosed lung cancer patients admitted for thoracic surgery in China between August and November 2014, without prior chemotherapy. Patients who had received previous radiotherapy or chemotherapy, or who had another concurrent cancer, were excluded from the study. Surgical tissue pieces of roughly 1-2 cm3 were preserved in RNAlater solution and were kept at -80 degrees C until use. The library relied on multiplex PCR. The sequencer was an Illumina HiSeq 2500. TCRbeta libraries were constructed through three rounds of nested PCR with primers (Table S4) according to protocols adapted from ARM-PCR. Before sequencing, PCR products of 200-500 bp were cut from the gel and purified using the QIAquick gel extraction kit. In the original analysis: Trimmomatic was used to clean the reads, FLASH was used to merge the reads into complete CDR3 sequences, and MiTCR was used to assign the reads to V(D)J germline segments. Clonal diversity was calculated as the inverse Simpson's index using VDJtools. In-frame sequences lacking a premature stop codon were counted as productive reads. TCRdb applied fastp at Q25 and MiXCR to the public reads, then kept only in-frame beta chains. Rows with a matching CDR3 protein are joined into one entry that keeps the most common DNA and genes. The V and J calls and clone size come from TCRdb's table, not from the authors' own analysis. Across this sample there are approximately 130,000 distinct CDR3 sequences, with about 66% seen only once. The ten most abundant clones make up around 13% of the sample.

With termini counted, the CDR3 has 16 amino acids. Only the CDR3 portion is preserved as DNA: 48 bases, with reading frame beginning at the first base. The sample was lung tumor tissue. The sequence was collected from a young man with non-small cell lung cancer. The receptor chain draws on TRBV12-3 or TRBV12-4 and TRBJ2-5, with 9 bases in between that match TRBD1. CDR3 region: CTSSTRDRESQETQYY. The DNA sequence is TGTACCAGCAGTACCCGGGACAGGGAATCCCAAGAGACCCAGTACTAC.